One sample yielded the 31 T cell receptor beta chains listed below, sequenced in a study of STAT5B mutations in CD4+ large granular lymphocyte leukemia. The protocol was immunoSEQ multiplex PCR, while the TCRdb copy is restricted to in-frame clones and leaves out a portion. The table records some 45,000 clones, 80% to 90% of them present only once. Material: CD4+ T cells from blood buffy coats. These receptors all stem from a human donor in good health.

DNA for the CDR3: TGTGCCTGGAGCCATTCCGGGACAGGAGAACAGCCCCAGCATTTT. Its translation is CAWSHSGTGEQPQHF. The chain employs TRBV30 and TRBJ1-5, with TRBD1 identical over 8 bases. Germline CDR1 GTSNPN, CDR2 SVGIG (reference sequence). V lost 3 bases and J lost 7; bases outside the gene matches: 11. CDR3 length: 15 residues. Drawing the rest from reference TRBV30 and TRBJ1-5, the complete variable domain is SQTIHQWPATLVQPVGSPLSLECTVEGTSNPNLYWYRQAAGRGLQLLFYSVGIGQISSEVPQNLSASRPQDRQFILSSKKLLLSDSGFYLCAWSHSGTGEQPQHFGDGTRLSIL.

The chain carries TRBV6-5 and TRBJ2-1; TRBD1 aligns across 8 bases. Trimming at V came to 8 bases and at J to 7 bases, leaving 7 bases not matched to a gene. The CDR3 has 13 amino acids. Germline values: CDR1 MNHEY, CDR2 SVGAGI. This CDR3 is CASGQGLSNEQFF. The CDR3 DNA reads TGTGCCAGCGGACAGGGCCTCTCGAATGAGCAGTTCTTC.

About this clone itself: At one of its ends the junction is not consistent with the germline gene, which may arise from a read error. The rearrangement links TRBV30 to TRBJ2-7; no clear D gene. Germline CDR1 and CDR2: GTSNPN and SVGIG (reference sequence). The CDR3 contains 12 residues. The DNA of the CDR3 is TGTGCCTGGAGTGTACCGTCCGGTAGACCTCTTTTC. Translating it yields CAWSVPSGRPLF.

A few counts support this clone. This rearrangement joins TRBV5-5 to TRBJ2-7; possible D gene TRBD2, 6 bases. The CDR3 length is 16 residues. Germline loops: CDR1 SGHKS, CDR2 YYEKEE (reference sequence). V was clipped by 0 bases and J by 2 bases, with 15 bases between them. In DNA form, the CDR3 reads TGTGCCAGCAGCTTGGTCGGGGGAGCTGTCACCTACGAGCAGTACTTC. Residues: CASSLVGGAVTYEQYF.

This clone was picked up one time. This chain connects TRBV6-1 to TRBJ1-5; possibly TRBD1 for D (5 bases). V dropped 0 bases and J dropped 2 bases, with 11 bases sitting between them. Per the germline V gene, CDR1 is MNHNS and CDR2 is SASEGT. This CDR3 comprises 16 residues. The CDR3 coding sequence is TGTGCCAGCAGTGAAGCCGGGAGAGGGGGCAATCAGCCCCAGCATTTT. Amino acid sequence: CASSEAGRGGNQPQHF.

The CDR3 DNA reads as TGTGCCAGCAGTTCACCCGGGACAGGGGGCAGCGGCTACACCTTC. Protein: CASSSPGTGGSGYTF. The chain carries TRBV28 and TRBJ1-2; 12 bases align to TRBD1. V lost 4 bases and J lost 8; bases outside the gene matches: 8. Germline V CDR1 and CDR2: MDHEN, SYDVKM. This CDR3 region has 15 residues.

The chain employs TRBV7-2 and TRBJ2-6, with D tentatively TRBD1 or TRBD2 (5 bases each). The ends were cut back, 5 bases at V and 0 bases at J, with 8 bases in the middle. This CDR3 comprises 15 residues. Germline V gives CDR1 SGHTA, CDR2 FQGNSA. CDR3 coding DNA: TGTGCCAGCAGCCCAGGGACCTCTGGGGCCAACGTCCTGACTTTC. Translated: CASSPGTSGANVLTF. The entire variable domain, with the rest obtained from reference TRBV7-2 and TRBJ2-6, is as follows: GAGVSQSPSNKVTEKGKDVELRCDPISGHTALYWYRQSLGQGLEFLIYFQGNSAPDKSGLPSDRFSAERTGGSVSTLTIQRTQQEDSAVYLCASSPGTSGANVLTFGAGSRLTVL.

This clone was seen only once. CDR3 region: CASSPPGREEEQYF. Written as DNA, the CDR3 is TGTGCCAGTAGTCCACCGGGCCGGGAGGAGGAGCAGTACTTC. This rearrangement joins TRBV19 to TRBJ2-7; 7 bases align to TRBD2. The CDR3 runs 14 residues. Per germline, CDR1 LNHDA and CDR2 SQIVND (reference sequence). V gave up 5 bases and J gave up 7 bases; unmatched junction bases: 11.

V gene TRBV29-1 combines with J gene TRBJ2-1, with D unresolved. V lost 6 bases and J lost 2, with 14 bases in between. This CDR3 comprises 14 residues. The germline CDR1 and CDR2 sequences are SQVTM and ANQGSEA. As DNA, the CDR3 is TGCAGCGTCGCGACTCCCGGACCCTACAATGAGCAGTTCTTC. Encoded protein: CSVATPGPYNEQFF.

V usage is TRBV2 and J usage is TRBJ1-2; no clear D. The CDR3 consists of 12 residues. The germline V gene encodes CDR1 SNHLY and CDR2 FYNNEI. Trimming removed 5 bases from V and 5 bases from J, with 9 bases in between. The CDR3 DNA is TGTGCCAGCAGTTCGCTTACATATGGCTACACCTTC. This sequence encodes CASSSLTYGYTF.

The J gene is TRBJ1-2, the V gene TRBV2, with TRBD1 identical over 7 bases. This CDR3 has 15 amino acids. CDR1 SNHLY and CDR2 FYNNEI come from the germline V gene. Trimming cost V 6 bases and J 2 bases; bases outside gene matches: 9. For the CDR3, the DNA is TGTGCCAGCAGCCCCATCCGACAGGGAAACTATGGCTACACCTTC. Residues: CASSPIRQGNYGYTF.

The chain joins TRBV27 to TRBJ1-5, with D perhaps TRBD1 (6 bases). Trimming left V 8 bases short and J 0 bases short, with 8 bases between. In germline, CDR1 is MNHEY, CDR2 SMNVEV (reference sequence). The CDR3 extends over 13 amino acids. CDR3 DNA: TGTGCCAGCGGACAGTTTAGCAATCAGCCCCAGCATTTT. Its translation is CASGQFSNQPQHF.

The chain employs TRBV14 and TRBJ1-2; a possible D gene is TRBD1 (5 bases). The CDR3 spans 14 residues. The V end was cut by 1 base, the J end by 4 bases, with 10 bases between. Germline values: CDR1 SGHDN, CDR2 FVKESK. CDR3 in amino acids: CASSQAGGTYGYTF. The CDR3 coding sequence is TGTGCCAGCAGCCAAGCTGGGGGAACCTATGGCTACACCTTC.

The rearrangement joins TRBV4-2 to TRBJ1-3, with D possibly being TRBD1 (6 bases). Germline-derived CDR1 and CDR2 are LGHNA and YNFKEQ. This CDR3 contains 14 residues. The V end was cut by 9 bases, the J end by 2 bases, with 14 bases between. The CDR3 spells CASSTGRTGNTIYF. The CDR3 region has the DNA TGTGCCAGTAGTACAGGGCGGACTGGAAACACCATATATTTT.

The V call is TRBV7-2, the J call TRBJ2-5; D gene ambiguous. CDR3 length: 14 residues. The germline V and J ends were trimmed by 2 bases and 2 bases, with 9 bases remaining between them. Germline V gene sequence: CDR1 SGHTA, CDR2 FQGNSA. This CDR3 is CASSLLGQQETQYF. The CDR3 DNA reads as TGTGCCAGCAGCTTATTAGGCCAACAAGAGACCCAGTACTTC. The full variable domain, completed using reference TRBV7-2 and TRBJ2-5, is GAGVSQSPSNKVTEKGKDVELRCDPISGHTALYWYRQSLGQGLEFLIYFQGNSAPDKSGLPSDRFSAERTGGSVSTLTIQRTQQEDSAVYLCASSLLGQQETQYFGPGTRLLVL.

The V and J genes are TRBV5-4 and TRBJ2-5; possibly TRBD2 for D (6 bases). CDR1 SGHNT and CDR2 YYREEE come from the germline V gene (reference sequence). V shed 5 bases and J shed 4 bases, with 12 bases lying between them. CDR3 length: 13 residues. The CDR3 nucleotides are TGTGCCAGCAGGATGGAGGGTGTAGAGACCCAGTACTTC. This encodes CASRMEGVETQYF. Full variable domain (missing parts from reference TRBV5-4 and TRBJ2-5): ETGVTQSPTHLIKTRGQQVTLRCSSQSGHNTVSWYQQALGQGPQFIFQYYREEENGRGNFPPRFSGLQFPNYSSELNVNALELDDSALYLCASRMEGVETQYFGPGTRLLVL.

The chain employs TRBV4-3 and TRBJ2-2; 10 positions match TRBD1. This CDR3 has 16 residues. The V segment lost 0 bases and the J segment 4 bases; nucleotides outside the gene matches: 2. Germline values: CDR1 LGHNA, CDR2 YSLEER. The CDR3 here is CASSQDRQGATGELFF. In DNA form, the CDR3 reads TGCGCCAGCAGCCAAGATCGACAGGGGGCCACCGGGGAGCTGTTTTTT.

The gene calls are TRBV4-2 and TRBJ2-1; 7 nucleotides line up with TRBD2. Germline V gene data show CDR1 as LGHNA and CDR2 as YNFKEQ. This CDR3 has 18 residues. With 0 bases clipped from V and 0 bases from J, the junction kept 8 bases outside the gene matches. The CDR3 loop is CASSQEPVLAVSYNEQFF. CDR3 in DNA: TGTGCCAGCAGCCAAGAGCCAGTTCTAGCGGTCTCCTACAATGAGCAGTTCTTC.

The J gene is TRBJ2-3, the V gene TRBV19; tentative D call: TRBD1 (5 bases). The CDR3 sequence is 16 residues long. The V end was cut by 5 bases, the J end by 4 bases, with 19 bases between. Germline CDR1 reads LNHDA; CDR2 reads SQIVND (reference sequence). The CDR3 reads CASSSLGPWGPDTQYF. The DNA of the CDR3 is TGTGCCAGTAGTTCCCTAGGACCCTGGGGCCCAGATACGCAGTATTTT. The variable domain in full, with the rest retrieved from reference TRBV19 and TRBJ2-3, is DGGITQSPKYLFRKEGQNVTLSCEQNLNHDAMYWYRQDPGQGLRLIYYSQIVNDFQKGDIAEGYSVSREKKESFPLTVTSAQKNPTAFYLCASSSLGPWGPDTQYFGPGTRLTVL.

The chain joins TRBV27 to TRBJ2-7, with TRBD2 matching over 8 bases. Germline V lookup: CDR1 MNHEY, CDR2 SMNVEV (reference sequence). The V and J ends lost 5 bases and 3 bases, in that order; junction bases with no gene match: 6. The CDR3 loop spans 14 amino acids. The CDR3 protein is CASSREGLFYEQYF. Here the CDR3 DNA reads TGTGCCAGCAGTCGGGAGGGCCTCTTCTACGAGCAGTACTTC.

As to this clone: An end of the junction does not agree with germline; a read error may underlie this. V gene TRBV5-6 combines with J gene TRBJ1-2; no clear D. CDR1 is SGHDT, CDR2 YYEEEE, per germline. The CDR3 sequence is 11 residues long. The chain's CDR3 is CASSLQTDRNF. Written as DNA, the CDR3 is TGTGCCAGCAGCTTGCAAACGGATAGAAACTTC.

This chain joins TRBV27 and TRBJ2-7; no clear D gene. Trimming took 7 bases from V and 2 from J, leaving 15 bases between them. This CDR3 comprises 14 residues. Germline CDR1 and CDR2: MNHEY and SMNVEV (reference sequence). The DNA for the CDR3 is TGTGCCAGCAACGCCGGGTATAAACCCTACGAGCAGTACTTC. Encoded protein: CASNAGYKPYEQYF.

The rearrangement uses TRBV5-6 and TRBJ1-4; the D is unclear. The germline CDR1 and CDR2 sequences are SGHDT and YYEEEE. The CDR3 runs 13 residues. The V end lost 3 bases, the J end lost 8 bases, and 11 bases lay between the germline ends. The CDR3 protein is CASSYYSSEKLFF. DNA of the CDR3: TGTGCCAGCAGCTACTACTCGTCAGAAAAACTGTTTTTT.

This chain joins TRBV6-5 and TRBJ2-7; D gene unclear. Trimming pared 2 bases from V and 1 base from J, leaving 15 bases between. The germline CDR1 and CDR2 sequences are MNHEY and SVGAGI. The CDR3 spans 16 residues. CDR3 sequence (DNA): TGTGCCAGCAGTTACAAACCCGCAGGAGAATCCTACGAGCAGTACTTC. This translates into CASSYKPAGESYEQYF.

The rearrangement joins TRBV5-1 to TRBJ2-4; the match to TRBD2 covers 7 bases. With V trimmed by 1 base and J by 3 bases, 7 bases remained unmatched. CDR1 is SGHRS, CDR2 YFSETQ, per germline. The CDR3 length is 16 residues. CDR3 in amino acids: CASSLLGGSDKNIQYF. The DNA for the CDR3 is TGCGCCAGCAGCTTGCTGGGCGGGAGTGACAAAAACATTCAGTACTTC.

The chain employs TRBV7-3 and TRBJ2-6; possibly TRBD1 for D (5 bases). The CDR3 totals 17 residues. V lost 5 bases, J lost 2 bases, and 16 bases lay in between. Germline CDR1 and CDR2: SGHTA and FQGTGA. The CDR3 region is CASSIQAGSTGANVLTF. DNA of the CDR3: TGTGCCAGCAGCATTCAAGCAGGGTCCACTGGGGCCAACGTCCTGACTTTC.

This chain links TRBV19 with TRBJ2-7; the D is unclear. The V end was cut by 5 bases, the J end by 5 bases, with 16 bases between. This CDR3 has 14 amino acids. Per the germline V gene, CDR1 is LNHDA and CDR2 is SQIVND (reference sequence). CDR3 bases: TGTGCCAGTAGTGCGGCGTACGACATCCACGAGCAGTACTTC. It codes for CASSAAYDIHEQYF.

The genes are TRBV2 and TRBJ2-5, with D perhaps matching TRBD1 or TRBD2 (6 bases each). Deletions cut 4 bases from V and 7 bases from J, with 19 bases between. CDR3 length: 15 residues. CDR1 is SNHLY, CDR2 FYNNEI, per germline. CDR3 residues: CASSAGAGRLGTQYF. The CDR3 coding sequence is TGTGCCAGCAGTGCGGGGGCGGGACGGCTGGGGACCCAGTACTTC. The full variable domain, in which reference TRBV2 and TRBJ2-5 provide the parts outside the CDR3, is EPEVTQTPSHQVTQMGQEVILRCVPISNHLYFYWYRQILGQKVEFLVSFYNNEISEKSEIFDDQFSVERPDGSNFTLKIRSTKLEDSAMYFCASSAGAGRLGTQYFGPGTRLLVL.

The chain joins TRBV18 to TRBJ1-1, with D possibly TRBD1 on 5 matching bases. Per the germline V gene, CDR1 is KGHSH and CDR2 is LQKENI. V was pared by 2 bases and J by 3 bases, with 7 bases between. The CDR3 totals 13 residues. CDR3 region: CASSPGGDTEAFF. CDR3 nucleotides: TGTGCCAGCTCACCAGGAGGGGACACTGAAGCTTTCTTT. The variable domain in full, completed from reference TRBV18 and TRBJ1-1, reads NAGVMQNPRHLVRRRGQEARLRCSPMKGHSHVYWYRQLPEEGLKFMVYLQKENIIDESGMPKERFSAEFPKEGPSILRIQQVVRGDSAAYFCASSPGGDTEAFFGQGTRLTVV.

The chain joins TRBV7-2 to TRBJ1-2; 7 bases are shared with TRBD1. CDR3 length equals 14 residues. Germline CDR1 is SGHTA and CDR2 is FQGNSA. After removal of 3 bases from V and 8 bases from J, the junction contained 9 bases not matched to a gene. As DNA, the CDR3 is TGTGCCAGCAGCTTCGGACAGGAACCCCTCGGCTACACCTTC. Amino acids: CASSFGQEPLGYTF.

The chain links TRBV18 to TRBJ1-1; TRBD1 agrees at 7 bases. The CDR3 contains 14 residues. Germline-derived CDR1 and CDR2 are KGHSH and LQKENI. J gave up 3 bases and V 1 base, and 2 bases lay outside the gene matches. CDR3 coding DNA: TGTGCCAGCTCACCACAGGGGGCGGACACTGAAGCTTTCTTT. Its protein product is CASSPQGADTEAFF.